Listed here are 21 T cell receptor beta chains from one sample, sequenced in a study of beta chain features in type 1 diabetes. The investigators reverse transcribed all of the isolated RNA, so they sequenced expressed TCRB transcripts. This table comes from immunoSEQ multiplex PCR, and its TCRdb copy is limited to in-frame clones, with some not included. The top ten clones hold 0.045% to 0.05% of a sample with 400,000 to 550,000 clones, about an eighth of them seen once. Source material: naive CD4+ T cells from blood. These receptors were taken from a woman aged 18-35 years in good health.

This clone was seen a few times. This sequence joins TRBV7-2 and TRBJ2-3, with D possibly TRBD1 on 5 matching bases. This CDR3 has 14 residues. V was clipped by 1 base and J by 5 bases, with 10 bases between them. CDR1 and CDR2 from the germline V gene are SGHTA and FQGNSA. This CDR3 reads CASSLGGTQDTQYF. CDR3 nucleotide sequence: TGTGCCAGCAGCTTAGGGGGCACACAAGATACGCAGTATTTT.

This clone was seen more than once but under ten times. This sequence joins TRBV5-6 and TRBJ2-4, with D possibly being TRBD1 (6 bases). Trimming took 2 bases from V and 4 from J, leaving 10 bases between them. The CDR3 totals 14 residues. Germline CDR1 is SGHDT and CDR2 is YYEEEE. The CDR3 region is CASSFPGTKNIQYF. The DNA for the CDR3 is TGTGCCAGCAGCTTTCCCGGGACAAAAAACATTCAGTACTTC.

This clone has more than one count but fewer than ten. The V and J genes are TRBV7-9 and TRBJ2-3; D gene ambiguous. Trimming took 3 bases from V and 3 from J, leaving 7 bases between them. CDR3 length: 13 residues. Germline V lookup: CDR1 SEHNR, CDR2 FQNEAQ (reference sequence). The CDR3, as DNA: TGTGCCAGCAGCTTGGGGTGGACAGATACGCAGTATTTT. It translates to CASSLGWTDTQYF.

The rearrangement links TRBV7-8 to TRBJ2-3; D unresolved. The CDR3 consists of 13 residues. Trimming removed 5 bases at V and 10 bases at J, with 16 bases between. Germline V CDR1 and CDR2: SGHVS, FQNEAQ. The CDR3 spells CASSGRLAWAQYF. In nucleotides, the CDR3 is TGTGCCAGCAGCGGGCGGCTGGCATGGGCGCAGTATTTT.

The CDR3 region has the DNA TGTGCCAGCAGTTACAGGCTCTTCTCCGGGGAAGCTTTCTTT. Its translation is CASSYRLFSGEAFF. The chain recombines TRBV6-5 with TRBJ1-1; D unresolved. The V end was cut by 2 bases, the J end by 8 bases, with 15 bases between. Germline V CDR1 and CDR2: MNHEY, SVGAGI. The CDR3 covers 14 residues.

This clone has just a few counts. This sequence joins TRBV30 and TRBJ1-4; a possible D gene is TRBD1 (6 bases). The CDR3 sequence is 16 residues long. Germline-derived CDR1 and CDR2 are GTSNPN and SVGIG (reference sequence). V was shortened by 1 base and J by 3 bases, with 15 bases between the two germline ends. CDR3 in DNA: TGTGCCTGGAGTGCCCGTCAGGGGTTTGCTAATGAAAAACTGTTTTTT. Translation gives CAWSARQGFANEKLFF.

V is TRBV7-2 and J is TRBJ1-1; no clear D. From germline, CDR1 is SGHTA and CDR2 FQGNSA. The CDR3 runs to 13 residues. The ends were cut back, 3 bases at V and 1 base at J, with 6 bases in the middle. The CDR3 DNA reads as TGTGCCAGCAGCTTCCGGAAGAACACTGAAGCTTTCTTT. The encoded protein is CASSFRKNTEAFF.

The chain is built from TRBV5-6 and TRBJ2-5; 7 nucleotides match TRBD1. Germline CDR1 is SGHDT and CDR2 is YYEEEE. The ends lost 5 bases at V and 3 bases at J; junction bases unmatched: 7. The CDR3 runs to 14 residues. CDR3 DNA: TGTGCCAGCAGTTTGTTTGGACAGGAAGAGACCCAGTACTTC. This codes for CASSLFGQEETQYF.

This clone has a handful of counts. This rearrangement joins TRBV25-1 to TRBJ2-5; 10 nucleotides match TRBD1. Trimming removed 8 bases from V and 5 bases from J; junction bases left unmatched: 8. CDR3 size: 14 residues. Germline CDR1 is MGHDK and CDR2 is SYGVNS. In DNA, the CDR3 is TGTGCCAGCTGCAGACAGGGGGCTTGGGAGACCCAGTACTTC. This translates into CASCRQGAWETQYF.

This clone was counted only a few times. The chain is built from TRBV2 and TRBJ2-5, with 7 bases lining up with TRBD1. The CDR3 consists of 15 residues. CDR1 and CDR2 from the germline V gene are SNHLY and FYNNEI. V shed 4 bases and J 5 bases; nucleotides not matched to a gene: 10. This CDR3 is CASSGGQYSRETQYF. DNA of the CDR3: TGTGCCAGCAGTGGGGGACAGTACAGTAGGGAGACCCAGTACTTC.

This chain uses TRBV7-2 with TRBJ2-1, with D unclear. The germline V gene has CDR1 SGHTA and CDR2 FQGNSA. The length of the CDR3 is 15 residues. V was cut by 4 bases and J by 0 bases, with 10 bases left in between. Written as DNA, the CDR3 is TGTGCCAGCAGCTCCCGACCGGACTCCTACAATGAGCAGTTCTTC. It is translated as CASSSRPDSYNEQFF.

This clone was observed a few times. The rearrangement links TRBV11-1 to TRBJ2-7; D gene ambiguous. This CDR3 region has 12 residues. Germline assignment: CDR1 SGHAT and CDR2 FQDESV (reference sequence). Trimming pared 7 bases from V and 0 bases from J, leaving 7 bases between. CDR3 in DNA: TGTGCCAGCACAACCTCCTCCTACGAGCAGTACTTC. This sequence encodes CASTTSSYEQYF. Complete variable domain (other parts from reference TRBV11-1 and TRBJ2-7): EAEVAQSPRYKITEKSQAVAFWCDPISGHATLYWYRQILGQGPELLVQFQDESVVDDSQLPKDRFSAERLKGVDSTLKIQPAELGDSAMYLCASTTSSYEQYFGPGTRLTVT.

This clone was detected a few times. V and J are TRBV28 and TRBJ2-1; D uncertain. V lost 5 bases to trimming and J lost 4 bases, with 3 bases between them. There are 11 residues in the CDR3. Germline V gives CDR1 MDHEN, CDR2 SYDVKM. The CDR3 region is CASSQYNEQFF. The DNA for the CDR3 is TGTGCCAGCAGTCAGTACAATGAGCAGTTCTTC.

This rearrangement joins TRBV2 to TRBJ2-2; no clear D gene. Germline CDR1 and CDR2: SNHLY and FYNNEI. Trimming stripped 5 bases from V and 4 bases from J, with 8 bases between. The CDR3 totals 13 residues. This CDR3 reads CASSFEVTGELFF. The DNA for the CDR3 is TGTGCCAGCAGTTTTGAGGTCACCGGGGAGCTGTTTTTT. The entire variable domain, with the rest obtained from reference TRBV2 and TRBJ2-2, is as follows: EPEVTQTPSHQVTQMGQEVILRCVPISNHLYFYWYRQILGQKVEFLVSFYNNEISEKSEIFDDQFSVERPDGSNFTLKIRSTKLEDSAMYFCASSFEVTGELFFGEGSRLTVL.

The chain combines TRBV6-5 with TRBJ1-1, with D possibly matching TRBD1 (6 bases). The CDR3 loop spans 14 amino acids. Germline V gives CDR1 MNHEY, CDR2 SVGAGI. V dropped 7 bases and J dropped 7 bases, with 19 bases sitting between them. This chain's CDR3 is CASKTTGSESEAFF. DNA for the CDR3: TGTGCCAGCAAGACAACAGGGTCGGAGAGTGAAGCTTTCTTT.

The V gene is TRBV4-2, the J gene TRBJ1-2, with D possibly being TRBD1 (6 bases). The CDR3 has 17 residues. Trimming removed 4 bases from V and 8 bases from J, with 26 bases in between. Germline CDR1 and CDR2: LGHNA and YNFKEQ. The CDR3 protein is CASSPRHPTGGLGGYTF. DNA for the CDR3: TGTGCCAGCAGCCCTCGACACCCGACGGGGGGGCTTGGCGGCTACACCTTC.

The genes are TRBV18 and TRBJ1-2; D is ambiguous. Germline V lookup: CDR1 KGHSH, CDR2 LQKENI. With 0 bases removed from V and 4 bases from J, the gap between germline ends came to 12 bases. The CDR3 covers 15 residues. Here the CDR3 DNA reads TGTGCCAGCTCACCACCGAGAGGGTTCGCCTATGGCTACACCTTC. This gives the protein CASSPPRGFAYGYTF.

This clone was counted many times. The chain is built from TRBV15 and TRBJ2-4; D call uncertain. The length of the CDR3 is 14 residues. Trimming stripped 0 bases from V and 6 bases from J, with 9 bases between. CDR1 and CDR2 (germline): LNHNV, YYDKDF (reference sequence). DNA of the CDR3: TGTGCCACCAGCAGAGATCTGGTTACAAACATTCAGTACTTC. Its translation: CATSRDLVTNIQYF. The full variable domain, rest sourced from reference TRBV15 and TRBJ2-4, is DAMVIQNPRYQVTQFGKPVTLSCSQTLNHNVMYWYQQKSSQAPKLLFHYYDKDFNNEADTPDNFQSRRPNTSFCFLDIRSPGLGDTAMYLCATSRDLVTNIQYFGAGTRLSVL.

The chain's CDR3 is CAWSGQGIYQPQHF. CDR3 DNA: TGTGCCTGGAGTGGACAGGGGATTTATCAGCCCCAGCATTTT. The chain uses TRBV30 and TRBJ1-5, with 8 bases aligning to TRBD1. CDR3 size: 14 residues. CDR1 is GTSNPN, CDR2 SVGIG, per germline (reference sequence). The trim removed 1 base at V and 5 bases at J, leaving 4 bases unmatched.

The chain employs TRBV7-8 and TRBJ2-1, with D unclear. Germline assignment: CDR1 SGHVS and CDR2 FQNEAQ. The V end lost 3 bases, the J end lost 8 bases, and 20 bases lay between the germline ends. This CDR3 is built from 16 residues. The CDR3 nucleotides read TGTGCCAGCAGCTTTGGTCCCGGATTGTTGGTGGATGAGCAGTTCTTC. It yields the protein CASSFGPGLLVDEQFF. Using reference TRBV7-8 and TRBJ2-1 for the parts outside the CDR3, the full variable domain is GAGVSQSPRYKVAKRGQDVALRCDPISGHVSLFWYQQALGQGPEFLTYFQNEAQLDKSGLPSDRFFAERPEGSVSTLKIQRTQQEDSAVYLCASSFGPGLLVDEQFFGPGTRLTVL.

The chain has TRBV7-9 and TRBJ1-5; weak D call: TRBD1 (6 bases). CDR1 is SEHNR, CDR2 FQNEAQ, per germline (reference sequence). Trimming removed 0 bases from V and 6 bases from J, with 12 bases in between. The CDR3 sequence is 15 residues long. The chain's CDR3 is CASSLAGTISQPQHF. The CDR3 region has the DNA TGTGCCAGCAGCTTAGCCGGGACAATAAGTCAGCCCCAGCATTTT.